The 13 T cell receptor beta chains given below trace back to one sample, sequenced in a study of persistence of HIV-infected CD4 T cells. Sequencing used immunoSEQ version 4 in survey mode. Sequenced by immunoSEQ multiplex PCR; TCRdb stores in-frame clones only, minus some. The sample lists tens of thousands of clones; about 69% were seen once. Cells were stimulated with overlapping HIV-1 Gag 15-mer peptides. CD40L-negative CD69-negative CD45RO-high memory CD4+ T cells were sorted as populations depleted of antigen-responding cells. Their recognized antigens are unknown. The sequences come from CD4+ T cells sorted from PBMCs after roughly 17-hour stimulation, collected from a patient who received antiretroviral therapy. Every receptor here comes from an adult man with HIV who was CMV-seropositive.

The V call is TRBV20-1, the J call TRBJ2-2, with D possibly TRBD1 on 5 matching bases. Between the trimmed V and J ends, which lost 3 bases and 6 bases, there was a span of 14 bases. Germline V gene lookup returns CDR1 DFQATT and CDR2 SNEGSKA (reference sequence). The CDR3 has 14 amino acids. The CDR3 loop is CSASRAGKAGELFF. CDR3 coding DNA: TGCAGTGCTAGTCGGGCAGGGAAGGCCGGGGAGCTGTTTTTT.

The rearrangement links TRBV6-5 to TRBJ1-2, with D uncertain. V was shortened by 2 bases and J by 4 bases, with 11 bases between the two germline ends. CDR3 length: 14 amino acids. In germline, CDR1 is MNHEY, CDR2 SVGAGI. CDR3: CASSYGPSGYGYTF. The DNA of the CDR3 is TGTGCCAGCAGTTACGGGCCAAGCGGCTATGGCTACACCTTC.

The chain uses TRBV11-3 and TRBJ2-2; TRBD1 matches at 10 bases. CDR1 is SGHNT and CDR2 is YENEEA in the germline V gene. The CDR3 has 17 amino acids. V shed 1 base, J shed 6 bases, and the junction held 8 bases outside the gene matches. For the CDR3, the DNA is TGTGCCAGCAGCTTAGGAGGGACCGGGACAGGGGCCGGGGAGCTGTTTTTT. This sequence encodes CASSLGGTGTGAGELFF.

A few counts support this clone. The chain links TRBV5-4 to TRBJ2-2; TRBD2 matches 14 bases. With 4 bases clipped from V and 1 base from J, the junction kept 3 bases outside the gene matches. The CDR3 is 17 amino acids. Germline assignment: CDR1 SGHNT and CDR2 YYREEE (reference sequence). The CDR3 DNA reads TGTGCCAGCAGCGGACTAGCGGGGGGCCTGAACACCGGGGAGCTGTTTTTT. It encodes CASSGLAGGLNTGELFF.

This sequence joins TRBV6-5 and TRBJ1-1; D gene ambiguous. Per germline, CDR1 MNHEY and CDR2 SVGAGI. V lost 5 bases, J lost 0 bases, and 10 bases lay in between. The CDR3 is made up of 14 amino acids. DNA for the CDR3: TGTGCCAGCAGTACCCTGCAGTTGAACACTGAAGCTTTCTTT. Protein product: CASSTLQLNTEAFF.

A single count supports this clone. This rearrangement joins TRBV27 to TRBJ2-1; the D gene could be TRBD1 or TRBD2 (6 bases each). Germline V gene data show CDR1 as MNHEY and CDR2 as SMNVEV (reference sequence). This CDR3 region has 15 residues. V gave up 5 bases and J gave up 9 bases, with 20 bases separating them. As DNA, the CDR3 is TGTGCCAGCAGTCCCCACAGGGACTTCCCTGGTGAGCAGTTCTTC. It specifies CASSPHRDFPGEQFF.

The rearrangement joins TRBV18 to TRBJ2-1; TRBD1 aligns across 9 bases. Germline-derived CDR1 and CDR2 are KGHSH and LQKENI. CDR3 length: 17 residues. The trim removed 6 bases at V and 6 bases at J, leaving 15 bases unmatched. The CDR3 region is CASSQTGTGIGPNEQFF. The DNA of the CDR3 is TGTGCCAGCTCCCAAACCGGGACAGGGATCGGGCCCAATGAGCAGTTCTTC.

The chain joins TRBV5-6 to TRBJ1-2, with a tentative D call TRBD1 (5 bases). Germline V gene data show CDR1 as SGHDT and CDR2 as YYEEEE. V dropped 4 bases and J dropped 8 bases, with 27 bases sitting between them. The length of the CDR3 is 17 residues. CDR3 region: CASSGEFGRGSSGGYTF. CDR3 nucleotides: TGTGCCAGCAGCGGGGAATTTGGGAGGGGAAGTTCGGGCGGCTACACCTTC. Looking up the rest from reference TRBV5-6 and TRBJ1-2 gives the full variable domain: DAGVTQSPTHLIKTRGQQVTLRCSPKSGHDTVSWYQQALGQGPQFIFQYYEEEERQRGNFPDRFSGHQFPNYSSELNVNALLLGDSALYLCASSGEFGRGSSGGYTFGSGTRLTVV.

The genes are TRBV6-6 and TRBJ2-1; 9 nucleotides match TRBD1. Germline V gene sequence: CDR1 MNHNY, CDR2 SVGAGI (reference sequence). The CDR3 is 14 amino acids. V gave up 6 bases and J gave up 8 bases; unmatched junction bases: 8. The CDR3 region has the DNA TGTGCCAGCAGCCCACAGGGGGCAGTCTATGAGCAGTTCTTC. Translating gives CASSPQGAVYEQFF.

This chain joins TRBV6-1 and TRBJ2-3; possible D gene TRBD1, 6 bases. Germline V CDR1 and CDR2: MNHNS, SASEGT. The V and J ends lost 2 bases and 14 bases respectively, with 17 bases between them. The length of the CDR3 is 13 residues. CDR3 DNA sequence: TGTGCCAGCAGTGAAATGTGGGGGCGGCCCCCGTATTTT. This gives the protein CASSEMWGRPPYF.

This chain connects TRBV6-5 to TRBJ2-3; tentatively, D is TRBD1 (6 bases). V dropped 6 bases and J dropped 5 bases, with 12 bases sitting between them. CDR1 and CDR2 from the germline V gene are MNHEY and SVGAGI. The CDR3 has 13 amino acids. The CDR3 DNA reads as TGTGCCAGCAGGGGGGCGGTATTAGATACGCAGTATTTT. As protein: CASRGAVLDTQYF.

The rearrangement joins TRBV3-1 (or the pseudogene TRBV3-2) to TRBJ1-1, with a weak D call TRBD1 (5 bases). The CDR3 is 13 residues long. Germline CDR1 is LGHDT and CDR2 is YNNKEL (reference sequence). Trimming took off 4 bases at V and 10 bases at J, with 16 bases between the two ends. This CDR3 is CASSLDRGLGAFF. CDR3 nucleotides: TGTGCCAGCAGCCTGGATCGGGGGTTAGGAGCTTTCTTT.

The CDR3 loop is CASSHLTGANTEAFF. The CDR3 region has the DNA TGTGCCAGCAGCCACCTGACAGGGGCGAACACTGAAGCTTTCTTT. The V call is TRBV14, the J call TRBJ1-1, with TRBD1 identical over 8 bases. CDR3 size: 15 residues. Germline loops: CDR1 SGHDN, CDR2 FVKESK. V trimming: 3 bases; J trimming: 1 base; junction bases outside the gene matches: 4.